A single sample is the source of the 3 T cell receptor beta chains below, sequenced in a study of blood T cell repertoires in COVID-19. Clones were sequenced by immunoSEQ multiplex PCR, and TCRdb holds only the in-frame ones, with some missing. Among fewer than 300,000 clones listed, 85% were seen once. The specimen sequenced was PBMCs or T cells enriched from blood (not recorded which). These receptors all come from a woman in her forties or fifties who had recovered from COVID-19.

This clone was seen just once. The genes are TRBV2 and TRBJ2-7; 7 positions match TRBD1. The CDR3 covers 15 residues. The ends lost 3 bases at V and 2 bases at J; junction bases unmatched: 7. Germline V CDR1 and CDR2: SNHLY, FYNNEI. CDR3 coding DNA: TGTGCCAGCAGTGACAACAGGGGCCTACCCTACGAGCAGTACTTC. Encoded protein: CASSDNRGLPYEQYF.

The chain carries TRBV28 and TRBJ2-3; TRBD1 aligns across 8 bases. The ends lost 4 bases at V and 2 bases at J; junction bases unmatched: 8. The germline CDR1 and CDR2 sequences are MDHEN and SYDVKM. The CDR3 covers 16 residues. The CDR3 region has the DNA TGTGCCAGCAGTTCTCCCCGACAGGGGATCACAGATACGCAGTATTTT. It specifies CASSSPRQGITDTQYF.

This CDR3 is CASSHRGYNEQFF. The CDR3 DNA sequence: TGTGCCAGCAGCCATAGGGGTTACAATGAGCAGTTCTTC. The rearrangement joins TRBV11-3 to TRBJ2-1, with D perhaps TRBD1 (5 bases). Germline values: CDR1 SGHNT, CDR2 YENEEA. V gave up 5 bases and J gave up 4 bases, with 9 bases separating them. The CDR3 has 13 amino acids.